This TCR beta chain stems from a study of radiation and T cells in renal cell carcinoma. Repertoires were generated with immunoSEQ multiplex PCR, while TCRdb's copy carries only in-frame clones and drops some. The table includes tens of thousands of clones, roughly 83% detected once. About this clone itself: Its antigen is as yet unknown.

Regarding time point: blood 4 weeks post-SBRT, at nephrectomy. Treatment defined: 15 Gy SBRT to primary tumor, nephrectomy 4 weeks later. Nephrectomy followed 15 Gy stereotactic body radiation by 4 weeks. Serial blood draws occurred at baseline and 2 and 4 weeks post-SBRT. Clear cell pathology was present in this patient's renal cell carcinoma. Per germline, CDR1 SQVTM and CDR2 ANQGSEA. The CDR3 has 15 residues. Trimming removed 2 bases from V and 0 bases from J, with 14 bases in between. The study, taken as a whole, reports: From baseline, blood top tumor clonotypes peaked at 2 weeks post-radiation.

The chain links TRBV29-1 to TRBJ2-7, with a tentative D call TRBD1 (6 bases). The material sequenced was blood, taken from a patient whose treatment included radiotherapy and nephrectomy. The TCR originated in a woman aged 60-75 years with renal cell carcinoma. CDR3 sequence reads: CSVESPDRSSYEQYF. The DNA for the CDR3 is TGCAGCGTTGAATCCCCTGACAGGTCCTCCTACGAGCAGTACTTC.